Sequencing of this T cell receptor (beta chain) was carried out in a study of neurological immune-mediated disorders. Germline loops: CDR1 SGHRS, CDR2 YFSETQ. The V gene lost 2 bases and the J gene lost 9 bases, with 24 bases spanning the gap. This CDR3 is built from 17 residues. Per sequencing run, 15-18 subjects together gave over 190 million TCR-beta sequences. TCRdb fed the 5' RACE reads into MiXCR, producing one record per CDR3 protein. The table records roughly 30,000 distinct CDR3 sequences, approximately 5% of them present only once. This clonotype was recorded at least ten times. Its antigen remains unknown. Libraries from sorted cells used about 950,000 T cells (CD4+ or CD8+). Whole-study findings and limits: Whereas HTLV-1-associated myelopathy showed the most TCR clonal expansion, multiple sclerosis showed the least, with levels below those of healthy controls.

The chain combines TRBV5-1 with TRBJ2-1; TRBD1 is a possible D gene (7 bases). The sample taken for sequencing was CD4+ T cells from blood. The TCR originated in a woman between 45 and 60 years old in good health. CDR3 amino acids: CASSFSGGTVIGAEQFF. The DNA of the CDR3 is TGCGCCAGCAGCTTCTCAGGAGGGACAGTAATAGGTGCTGAGCAGTTCTTC. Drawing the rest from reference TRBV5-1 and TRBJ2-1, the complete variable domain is KAGVTQTPRYLIKTRGQQVTLSCSPISGHRSVSWYQQTPGQGLQFLFEYFSETQRNKGNFPGRFSGRQFSNSRSEMNVSTLELGDSALYLCASSFSGGTVIGAEQFFGPGTRLTVL.